One T cell receptor beta chain is described in this entry. TCRdb's copy holds only in-frame clones and misses some; the assay was immunoSEQ multiplex PCR. The sample records roughly 52,000 clones, around 83% being singletons. The trim removed 8 bases at V and 0 bases at J, leaving 7 bases unmatched. The CDR3 extends over 16 amino acids. Germline CDR1 KGHSH, CDR2 LQKENI. The sample belongs to a study of blood T cell repertoires in COVID-19. This clonotype was obtained from a human donor in a cohort sampled during active COVID-19. The gene calls are TRBV18 and TRBJ1-5; TRBD1 aligns across 10 bases. Sequencing was carried out using peripheral blood. The CDR3 sequence is CASARDRGISNQPQHF. The CDR3 coding sequence is TGTGCCAGCGCCAGGGACAGGGGAATTAGCAATCAGCCCCAGCATTTT.